This T cell receptor (beta chain) stems from a study of regulatory T cells in long-lasting Graves disease. General study findings and limits: Segments TRBV28, TRBJ1-2 and TRBJ2-5 showed preferential usage in persistent disease.

This clonotype has ten or more counts. Its target is unknown. Investigators prepared the TCR beta libraries by applying iRepertoire HTBI primers and Arm-PCR of CDR3 regions. TCRdb used MiXCR to reprocess the multiplex PCR reads, holding one entry per CDR3 protein. Among approximately 490,000 distinct CDR3 sequences listed, 15% to 20% were seen once. Germline loops: CDR1 SGHTA, CDR2 FQGNSA. The ends were cut back, 1 base at V and 2 bases at J, with 12 bases in the middle. The CDR3 is 15 amino acids. Time point indicated: newly diagnosed GD, antithyroid drugs for less than 3 months. Generation of the TCR library employed RNA extracted from PBMCs. These data also formed part of another study, on T cells in Graves' hyperthyroidism and ophthalmopathy.

This chain connects TRBV7-2 to TRBJ2-7; perhaps TRBD2 as D (5 bases). This receptor was taken from a man aged 35 to 55 with Graves disease. The sample in question was peripheral blood mononuclear cells (PBMCs), obtained at new diagnosis, from a patient treated with antithyroid drugs. The CDR3 DNA follows: TGTGCCAGCAGCTTAGTAGCGTTGCGGGCCTACGAGCAGTACTTC. Amino acid sequence: CASSLVALRAYEQYF.